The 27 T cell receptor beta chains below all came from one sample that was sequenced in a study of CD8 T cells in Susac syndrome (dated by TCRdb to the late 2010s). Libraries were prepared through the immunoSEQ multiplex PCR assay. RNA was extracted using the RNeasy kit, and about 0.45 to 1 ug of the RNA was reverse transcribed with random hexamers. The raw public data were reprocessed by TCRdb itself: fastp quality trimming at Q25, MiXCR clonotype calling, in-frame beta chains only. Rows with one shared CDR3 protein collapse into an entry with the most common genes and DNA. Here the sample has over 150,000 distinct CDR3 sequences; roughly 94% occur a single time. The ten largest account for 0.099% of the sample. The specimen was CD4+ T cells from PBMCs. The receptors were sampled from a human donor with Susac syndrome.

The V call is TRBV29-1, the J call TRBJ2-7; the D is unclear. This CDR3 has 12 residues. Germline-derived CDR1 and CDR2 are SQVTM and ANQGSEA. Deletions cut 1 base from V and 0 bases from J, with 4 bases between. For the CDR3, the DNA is TGCAGCGTTGAAGCTGACTCCTACGAGCAGTACTTC. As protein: CSVEADSYEQYF.

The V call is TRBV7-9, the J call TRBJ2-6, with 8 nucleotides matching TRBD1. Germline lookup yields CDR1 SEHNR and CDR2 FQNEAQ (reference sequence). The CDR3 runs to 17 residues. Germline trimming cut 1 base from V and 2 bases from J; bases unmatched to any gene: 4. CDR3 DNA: TGTGCCAGCAGCTTAGGGACAGGGATGGCTGGGGCCAACGTCCTGACTTTC. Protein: CASSLGTGMAGANVLTF.

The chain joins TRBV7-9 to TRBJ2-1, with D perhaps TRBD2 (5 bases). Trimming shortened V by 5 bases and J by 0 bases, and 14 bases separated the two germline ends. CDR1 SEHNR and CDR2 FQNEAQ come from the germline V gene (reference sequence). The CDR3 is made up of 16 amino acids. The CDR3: CASSTGVSGSYNEQFF. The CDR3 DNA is TGTGCCAGCAGCACCGGGGTGAGCGGCTCCTACAATGAGCAGTTCTTC.

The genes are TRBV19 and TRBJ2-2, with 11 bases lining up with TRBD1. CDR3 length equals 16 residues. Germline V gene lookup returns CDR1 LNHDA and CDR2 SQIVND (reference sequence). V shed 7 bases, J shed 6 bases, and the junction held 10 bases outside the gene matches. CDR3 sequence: CASTGQGAVRAGELFF. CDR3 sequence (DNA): TGTGCCAGTACCGGACAGGGGGCAGTGAGGGCCGGGGAGCTGTTTTTT.

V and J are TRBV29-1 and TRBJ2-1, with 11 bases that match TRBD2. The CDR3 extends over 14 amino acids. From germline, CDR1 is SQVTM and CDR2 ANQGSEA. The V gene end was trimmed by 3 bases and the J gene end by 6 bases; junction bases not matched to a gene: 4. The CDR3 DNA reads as TGCAGCGTTGATTTAGCGGGAGGGTTCAATGAGCAGTTCTTC. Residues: CSVDLAGGFNEQFF.

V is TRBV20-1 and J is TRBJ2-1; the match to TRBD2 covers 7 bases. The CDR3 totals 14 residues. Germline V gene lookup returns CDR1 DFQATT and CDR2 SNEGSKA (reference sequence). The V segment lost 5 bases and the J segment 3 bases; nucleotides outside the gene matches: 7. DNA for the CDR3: TGCAGTGCTGCCAGCGGGGACCACTACAATGAGCAGTTCTTC. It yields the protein CSAASGDHYNEQFF.

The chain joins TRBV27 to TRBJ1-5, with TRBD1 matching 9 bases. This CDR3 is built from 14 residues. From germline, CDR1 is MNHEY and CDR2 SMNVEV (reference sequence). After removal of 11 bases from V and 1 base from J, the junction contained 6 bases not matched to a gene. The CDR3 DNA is TGTGCCGGAAGGGACAGGGTAAGCAATCAGCCCCAGCATTTT. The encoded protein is CAGRDRVSNQPQHF.

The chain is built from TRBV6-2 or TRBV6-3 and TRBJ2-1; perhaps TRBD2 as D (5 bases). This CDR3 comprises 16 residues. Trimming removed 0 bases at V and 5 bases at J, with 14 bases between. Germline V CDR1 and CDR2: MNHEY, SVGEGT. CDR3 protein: CASSYSMAGPNNEQFF. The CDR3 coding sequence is TGTGCCAGCAGTTACTCGATGGCGGGTCCAAACAATGAGCAGTTCTTC.

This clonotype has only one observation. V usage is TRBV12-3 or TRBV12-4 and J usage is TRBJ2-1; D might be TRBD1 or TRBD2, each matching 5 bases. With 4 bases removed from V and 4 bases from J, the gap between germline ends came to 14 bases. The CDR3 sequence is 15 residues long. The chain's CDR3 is CASSSGLGAYNEQFF. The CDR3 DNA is TGTGCCAGCAGTTCTGGACTTGGGGCATACAATGAGCAGTTCTTC.

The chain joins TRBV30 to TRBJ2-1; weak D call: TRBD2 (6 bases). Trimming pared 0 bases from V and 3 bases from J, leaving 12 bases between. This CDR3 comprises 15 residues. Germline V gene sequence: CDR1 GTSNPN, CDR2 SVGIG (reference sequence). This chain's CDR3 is CAWSVSGLSYNEQFF. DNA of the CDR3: TGTGCCTGGAGTGTATCGGGACTTAGCTACAATGAGCAGTTCTTC.

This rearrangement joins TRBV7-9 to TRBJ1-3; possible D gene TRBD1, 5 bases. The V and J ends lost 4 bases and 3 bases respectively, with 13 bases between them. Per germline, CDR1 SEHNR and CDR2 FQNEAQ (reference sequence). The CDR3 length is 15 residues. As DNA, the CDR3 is TGTGCCAGCAGCTGGTATCAGGGTGGTGGAAACACCATATATTTT. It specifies CASSWYQGGGNTIYF.

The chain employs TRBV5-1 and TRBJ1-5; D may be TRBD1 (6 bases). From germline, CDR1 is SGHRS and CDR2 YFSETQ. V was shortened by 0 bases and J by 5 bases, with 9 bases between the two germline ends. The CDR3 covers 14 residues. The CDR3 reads CASSLGTDDQPQHF. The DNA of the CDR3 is TGCGCCAGCAGCTTGGGGACAGATGATCAGCCCCAGCATTTT.

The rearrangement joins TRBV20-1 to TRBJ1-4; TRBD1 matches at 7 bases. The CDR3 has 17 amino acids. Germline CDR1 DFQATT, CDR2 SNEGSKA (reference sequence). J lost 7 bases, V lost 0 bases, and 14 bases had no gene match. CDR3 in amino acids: CSARDIYRQGASEKLFF. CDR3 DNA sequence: TGCAGTGCTAGAGACATTTATCGACAGGGAGCGAGTGAAAAACTGTTTTTT.

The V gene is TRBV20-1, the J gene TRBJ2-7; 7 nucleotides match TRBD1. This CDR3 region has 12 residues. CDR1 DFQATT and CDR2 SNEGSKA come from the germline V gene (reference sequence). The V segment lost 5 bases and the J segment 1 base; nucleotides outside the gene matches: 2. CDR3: CSAQGDSYEQYF. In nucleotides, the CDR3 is TGCAGTGCTCAGGGGGATTCCTACGAGCAGTACTTC.

The CDR3 DNA reads as TGTGCCAGCAGCCGTAGTAATCGGGGCACTGAAGCTTTCTTT. It encodes CASSRSNRGTEAFF. V usage is TRBV12-3 or TRBV12-4 and J usage is TRBJ1-1; D not resolved. With 6 bases removed from V and 4 bases from J, the gap between germline ends came to 15 bases. The CDR3 has 14 residues.

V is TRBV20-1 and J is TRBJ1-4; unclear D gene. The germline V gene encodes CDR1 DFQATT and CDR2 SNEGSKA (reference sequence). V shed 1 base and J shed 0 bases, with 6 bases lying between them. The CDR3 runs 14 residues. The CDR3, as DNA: TGCAGTGCTAGAGCACTTACAACTAATGAAAAACTGTTTTTT. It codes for CSARALTTNEKLFF.

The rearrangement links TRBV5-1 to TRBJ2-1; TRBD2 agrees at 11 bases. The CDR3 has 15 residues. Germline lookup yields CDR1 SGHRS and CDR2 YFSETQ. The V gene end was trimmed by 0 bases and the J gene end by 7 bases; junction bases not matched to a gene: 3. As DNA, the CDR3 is TGCGCCAGCAGCTTGGTAACTAGCGGGAGTAATGAGCAGTTCTTC. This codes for CASSLVTSGSNEQFF.

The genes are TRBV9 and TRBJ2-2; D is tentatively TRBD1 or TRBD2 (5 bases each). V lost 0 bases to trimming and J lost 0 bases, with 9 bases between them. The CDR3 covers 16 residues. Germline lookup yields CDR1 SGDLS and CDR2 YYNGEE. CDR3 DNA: TGTGCCAGCAGCGTAGGAGGGGCGCCGAACACCGGGGAGCTGTTTTTT. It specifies CASSVGGAPNTGELFF.

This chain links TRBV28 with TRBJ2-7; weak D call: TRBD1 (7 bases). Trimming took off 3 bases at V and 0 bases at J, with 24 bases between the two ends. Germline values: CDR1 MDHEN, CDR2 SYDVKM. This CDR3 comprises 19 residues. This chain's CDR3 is CASSLAGRFGQESSYEQYF. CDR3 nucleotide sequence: TGTGCCAGCAGTTTGGCGGGACGATTCGGACAGGAGAGCTCCTACGAGCAGTACTTC.

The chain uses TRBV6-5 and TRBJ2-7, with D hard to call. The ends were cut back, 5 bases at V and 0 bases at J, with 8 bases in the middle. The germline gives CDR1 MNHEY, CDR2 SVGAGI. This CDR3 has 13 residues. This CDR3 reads CASSPQSSYEQYF. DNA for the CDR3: TGTGCCAGCAGTCCACAGAGCTCCTACGAGCAGTACTTC.

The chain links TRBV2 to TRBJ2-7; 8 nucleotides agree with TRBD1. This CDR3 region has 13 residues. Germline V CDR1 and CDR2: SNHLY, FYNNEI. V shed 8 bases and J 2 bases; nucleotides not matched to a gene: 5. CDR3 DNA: TGTGCCAGCGCCGGGACAGGAACCTACGAGCAGTACTTC. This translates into CASAGTGTYEQYF.

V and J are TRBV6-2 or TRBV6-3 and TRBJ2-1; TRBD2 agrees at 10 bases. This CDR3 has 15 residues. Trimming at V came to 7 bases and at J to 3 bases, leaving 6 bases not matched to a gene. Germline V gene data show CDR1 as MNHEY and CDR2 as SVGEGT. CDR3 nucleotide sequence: TGTGCCAGCACTGTAGCGGGAGGCCTCTACAATGAGCAGTTCTTC. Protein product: CASTVAGGLYNEQFF.

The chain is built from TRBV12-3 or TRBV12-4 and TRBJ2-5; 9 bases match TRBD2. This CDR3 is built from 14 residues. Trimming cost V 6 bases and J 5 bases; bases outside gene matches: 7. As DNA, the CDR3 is TGTGCCAGCAGCCCTTCTAGCGGGACGGAGACCCAGTACTTC. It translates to CASSPSSGTETQYF.

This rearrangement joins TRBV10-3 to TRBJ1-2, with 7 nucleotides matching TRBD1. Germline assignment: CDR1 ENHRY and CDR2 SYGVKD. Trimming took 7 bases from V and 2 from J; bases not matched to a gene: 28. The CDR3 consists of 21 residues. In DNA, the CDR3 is TGTGCCATCACTAGAGAGTATAGTCCGGAGGGGGCCCCCTTTGGAAACTATGGCTACACCTTC. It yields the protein CAITREYSPEGAPFGNYGYTF.

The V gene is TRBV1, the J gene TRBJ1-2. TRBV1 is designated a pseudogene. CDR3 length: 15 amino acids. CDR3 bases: TGCACCAGCAGCACAGCGAAGAGAGGGTTGTGTGGCTACACCTTC. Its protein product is CTSSTAKRGLCGYTF.

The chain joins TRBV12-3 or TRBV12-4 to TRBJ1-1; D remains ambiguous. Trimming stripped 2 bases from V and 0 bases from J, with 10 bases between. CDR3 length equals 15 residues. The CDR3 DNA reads TGTGCCAGCAGTTTAAGTCGCAGGATGAACACTGAAGCTTTCTTT. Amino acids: CASSLSRRMNTEAFF.

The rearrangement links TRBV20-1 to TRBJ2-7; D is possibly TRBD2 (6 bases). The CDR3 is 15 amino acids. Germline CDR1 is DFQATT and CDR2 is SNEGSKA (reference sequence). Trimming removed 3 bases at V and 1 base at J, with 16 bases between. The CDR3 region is CSASGPGLPSYEQYF. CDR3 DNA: TGCAGTGCTAGTGGACCGGGACTGCCTTCCTACGAGCAGTACTTC.